The present T cell receptor beta chain was sequenced within a study of response to subunit inactivated influenza vaccine (dated by TCRdb to the late 2010s). Some background on the complete study: Deep quantitative profiling of the T cell receptor repertoire was used in the study to follow responses to a trivalent subunit inactivated influenza vaccine.

Paper-wide results and their limitations: According to the authors, only a limited number of new T cells may be recruited by each seasonal influenza vaccination.

Receptor amplification or capture employed RT-PCR. Instrument used: Illumina HiSeq 2500. In TCRdb, the public reads were trimmed at Q25 with fastp and aligned with MiXCR, with productive beta chains retained. Rows matching on CDR3 protein sequence are summarized as one entry with the most common DNA and genes. This sample lists about 240,000 distinct CDR3 sequences; 9% to 15% were detected once. The top ten hold under 10% of the sample. As for this clonotype: Its target antigen remains unknown. One junction end disagrees with the germline gene, perhaps due to a read error.

The clonotype originates from a man aged 50 or older who received an inactivated influenza vaccine. Donor details come from another sample of the same person, matched by shared clones. Sequences were derived from non-naive T cells sorted from PBMCs, sampled roughly 2 weeks before vaccination. The cell subset or site label of this sample denotes: memory T cell fraction.

CDR3 loop: CASSLAAGATGTQYF. The nucleotide sequence reads as follows: TGTGCCAGCAGCTTAGCAGCGGGGGCGACAGGTACGCAGTATTTT. The rearrangement joined TRBV13 to TRBJ2-3; TRBD2 fits 8 bases in the junction. From the cysteine through the phenylalanine, the CDR3 covers 15 amino acids. Only the CDR3 DNA is retained, 45 bases long and in frame from the first base. CDR1 and CDR2, looked up from the germline V gene (reference sequence), are PRHDT and FYEKMQ.